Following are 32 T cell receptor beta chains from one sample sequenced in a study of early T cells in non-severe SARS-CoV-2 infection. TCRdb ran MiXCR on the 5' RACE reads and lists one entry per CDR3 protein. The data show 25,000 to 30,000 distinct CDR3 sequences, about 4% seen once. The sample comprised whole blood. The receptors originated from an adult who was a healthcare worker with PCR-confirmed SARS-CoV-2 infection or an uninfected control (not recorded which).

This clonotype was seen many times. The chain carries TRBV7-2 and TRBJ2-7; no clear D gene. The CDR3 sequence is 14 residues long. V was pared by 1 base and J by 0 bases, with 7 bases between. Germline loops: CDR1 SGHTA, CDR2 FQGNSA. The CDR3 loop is CASSLDPYSYEQYF. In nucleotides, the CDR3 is TGTGCCAGCAGCTTAGACCCCTACTCCTACGAGCAGTACTTC. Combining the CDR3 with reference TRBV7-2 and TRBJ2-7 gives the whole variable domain GAGVSQSPSNKVTEKGKDVELRCDPISGHTALYWYRQSLGQGLEFLIYFQGNSAPDKSGLPSDRFSAERTGGSVSTLTIQRTQQEDSAVYLCASSLDPYSYEQYFGPGTRLTVT.

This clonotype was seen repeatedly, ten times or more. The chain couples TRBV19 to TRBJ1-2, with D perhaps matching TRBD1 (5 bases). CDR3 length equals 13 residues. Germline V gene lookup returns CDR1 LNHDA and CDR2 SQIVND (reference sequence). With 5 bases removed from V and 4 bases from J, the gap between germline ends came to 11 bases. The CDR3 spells CASSLLDSYGYTF. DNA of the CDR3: TGTGCCAGTAGTCTACTCGACAGCTATGGCTACACCTTC.

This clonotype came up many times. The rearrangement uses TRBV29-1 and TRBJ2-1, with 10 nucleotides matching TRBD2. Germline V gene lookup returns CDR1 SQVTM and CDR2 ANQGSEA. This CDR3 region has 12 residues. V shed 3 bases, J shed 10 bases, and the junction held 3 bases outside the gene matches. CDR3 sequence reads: CSVEASGSEQFF. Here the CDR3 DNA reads TGCAGCGTTGAGGCTAGCGGGAGCGAGCAGTTCTTC.

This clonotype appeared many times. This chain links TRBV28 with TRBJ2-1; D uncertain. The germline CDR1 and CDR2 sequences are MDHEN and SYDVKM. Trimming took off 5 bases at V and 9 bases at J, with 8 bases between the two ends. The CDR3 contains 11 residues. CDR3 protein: CASSPDLEQFF. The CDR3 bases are TGTGCCAGCAGTCCCGACCTTGAGCAGTTCTTC.

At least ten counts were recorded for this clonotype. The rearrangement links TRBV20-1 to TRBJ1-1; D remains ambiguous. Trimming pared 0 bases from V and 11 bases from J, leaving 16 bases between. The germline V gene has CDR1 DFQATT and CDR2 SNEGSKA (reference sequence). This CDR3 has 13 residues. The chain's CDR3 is CSARDPGSTGAFF. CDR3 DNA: TGCAGTGCTAGAGATCCCGGGTCGACCGGGGCTTTCTTT.

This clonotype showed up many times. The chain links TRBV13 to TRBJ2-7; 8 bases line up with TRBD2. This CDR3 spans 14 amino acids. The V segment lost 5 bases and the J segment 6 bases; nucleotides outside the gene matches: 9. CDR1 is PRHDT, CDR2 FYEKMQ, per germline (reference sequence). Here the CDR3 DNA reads TGTGCCAGCAGCCCCGGGGTAGCGGGAACCGAGCAGTACTTC. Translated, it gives CASSPGVAGTEQYF.

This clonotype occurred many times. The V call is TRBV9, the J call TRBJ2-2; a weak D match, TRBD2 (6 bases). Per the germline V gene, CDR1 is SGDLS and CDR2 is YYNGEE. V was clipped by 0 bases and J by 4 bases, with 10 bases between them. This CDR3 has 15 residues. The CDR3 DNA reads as TGTGCCAGCAGCGTAGAGGTAGCGGTCACCGGGGAGCTGTTTTTT. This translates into CASSVEVAVTGELFF. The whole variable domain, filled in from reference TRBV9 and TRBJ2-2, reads DSGVTQTPKHLITATGQRVTLRCSPRSGDLSVYWYQQSLDQGLQFLIQYYNGEERAKGNILERFSAQQFPDLHSELNLSSLELGDSALYFCASSVEVAVTGELFFGEGSRLTVL.

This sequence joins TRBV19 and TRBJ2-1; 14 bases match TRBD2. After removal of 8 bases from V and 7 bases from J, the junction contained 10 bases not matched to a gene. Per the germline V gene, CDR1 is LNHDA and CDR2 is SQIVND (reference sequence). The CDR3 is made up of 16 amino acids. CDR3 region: CASGGFGTSGSNEQFF. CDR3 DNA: TGTGCCAGTGGAGGTTTTGGGACTAGCGGGAGTAATGAGCAGTTCTTC.

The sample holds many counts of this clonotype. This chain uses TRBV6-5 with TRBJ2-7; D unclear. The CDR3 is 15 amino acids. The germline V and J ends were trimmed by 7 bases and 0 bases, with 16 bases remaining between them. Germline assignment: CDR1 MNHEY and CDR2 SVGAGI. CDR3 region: CASTPVGVSSYEQYF. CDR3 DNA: TGTGCCAGCACCCCCGTGGGCGTAAGCTCCTACGAGCAGTACTTC.

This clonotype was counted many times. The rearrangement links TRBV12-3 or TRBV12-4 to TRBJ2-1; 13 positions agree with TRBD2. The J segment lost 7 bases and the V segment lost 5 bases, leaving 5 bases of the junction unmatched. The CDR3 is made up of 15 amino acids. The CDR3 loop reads CASSRLAGGGNEQFF. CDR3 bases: TGTGCCAGCAGTCGACTAGCGGGAGGAGGTAATGAGCAGTTCTTC.

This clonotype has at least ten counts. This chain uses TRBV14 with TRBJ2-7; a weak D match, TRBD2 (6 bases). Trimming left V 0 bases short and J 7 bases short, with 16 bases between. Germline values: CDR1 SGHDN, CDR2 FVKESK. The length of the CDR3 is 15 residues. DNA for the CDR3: TGTGCCAGCAGCCAAGATTCGGGCGGGGCGAGGGAGCAGTACTTC. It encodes CASSQDSGGAREQYF. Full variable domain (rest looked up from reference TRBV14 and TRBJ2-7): EAGVTQFPSHSVIEKGQTVTLRCDPISGHDNLYWYRRVMGKEIKFLLHFVKESKQDESGMPNNRFLAERTGGTYSTLKVQPAELEDSGVYFCASSQDSGGAREQYFGPGTRLTVT.

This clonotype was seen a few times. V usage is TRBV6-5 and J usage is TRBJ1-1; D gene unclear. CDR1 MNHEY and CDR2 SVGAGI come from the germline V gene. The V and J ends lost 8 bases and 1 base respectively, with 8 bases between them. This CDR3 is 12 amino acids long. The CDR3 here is CASGRGNTEAFF. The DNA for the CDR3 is TGTGCCAGCGGGCGGGGGAACACTGAAGCTTTCTTT.

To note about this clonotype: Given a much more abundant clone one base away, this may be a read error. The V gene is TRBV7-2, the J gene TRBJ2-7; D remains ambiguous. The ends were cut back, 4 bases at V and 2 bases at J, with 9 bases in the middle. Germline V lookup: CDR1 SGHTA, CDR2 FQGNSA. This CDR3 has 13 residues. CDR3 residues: CASSYQVAYEQYF. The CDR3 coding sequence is TGTGCCAGCAGCTATCAGGTTGCCTACGAGCAGTACTTC. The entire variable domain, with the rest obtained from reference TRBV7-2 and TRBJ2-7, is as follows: GAGVSQSPSNKVTEKGKDVELRCDPISGHTALYWYRQSLGQGLEFLIYFQGNSAPDKSGLPSDRFSAERTGGSVSTLTIQRTQQEDSAVYLCASSYQVAYEQYFGPGTRLTVT.

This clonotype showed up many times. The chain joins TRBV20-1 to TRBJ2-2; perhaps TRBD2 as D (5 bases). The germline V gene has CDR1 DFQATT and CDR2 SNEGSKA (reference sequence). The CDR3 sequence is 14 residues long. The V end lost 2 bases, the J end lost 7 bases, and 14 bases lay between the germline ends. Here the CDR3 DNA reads TGCAGTGCTAGAAGGACCCTACGGGGCGGGGAGCTGTTTTTT. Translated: CSARRTLRGGELFF.

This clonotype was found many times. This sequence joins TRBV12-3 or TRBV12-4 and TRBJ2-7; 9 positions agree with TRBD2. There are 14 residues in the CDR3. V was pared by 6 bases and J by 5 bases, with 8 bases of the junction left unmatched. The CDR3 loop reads CASSLSGSSNEQYF. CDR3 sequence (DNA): TGTGCCAGCAGCCTTAGCGGGAGTAGCAACGAGCAGTACTTC.

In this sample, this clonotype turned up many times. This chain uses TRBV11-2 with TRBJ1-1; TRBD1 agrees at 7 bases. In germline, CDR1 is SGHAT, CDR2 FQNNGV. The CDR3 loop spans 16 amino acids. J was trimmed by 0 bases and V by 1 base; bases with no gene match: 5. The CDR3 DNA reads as TGTGCCAGCAGCTTAGTGTGGGGACAGATGAACACTGAAGCTTTCTTT. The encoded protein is CASSLVWGQMNTEAFF.

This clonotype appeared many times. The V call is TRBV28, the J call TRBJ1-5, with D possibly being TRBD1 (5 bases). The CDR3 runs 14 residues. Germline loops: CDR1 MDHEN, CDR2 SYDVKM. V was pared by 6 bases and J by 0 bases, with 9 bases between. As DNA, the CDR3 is TGTGCCAGCAGCTGGGGGAATAGCAATCAGCCCCAGCATTTT. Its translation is CASSWGNSNQPQHF.

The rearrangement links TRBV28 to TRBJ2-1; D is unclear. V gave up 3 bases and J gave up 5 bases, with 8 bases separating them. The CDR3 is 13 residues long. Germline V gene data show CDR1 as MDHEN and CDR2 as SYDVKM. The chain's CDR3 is CASSFGSHNEQFF. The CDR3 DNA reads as TGTGCCAGCAGTTTCGGAAGTCACAATGAGCAGTTCTTC.

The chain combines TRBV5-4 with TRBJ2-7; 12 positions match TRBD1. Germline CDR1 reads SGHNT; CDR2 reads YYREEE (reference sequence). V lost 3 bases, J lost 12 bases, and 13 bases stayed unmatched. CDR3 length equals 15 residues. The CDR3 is CASSSTGTGGTYPYF. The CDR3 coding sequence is TGTGCCAGCAGCTCTACCGGGACAGGGGGCACGTATCCGTACTTC. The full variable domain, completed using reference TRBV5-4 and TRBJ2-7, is ETGVTQSPTHLIKTRGQQVTLRCSSQSGHNTVSWYQQALGQGPQFIFQYYREEENGRGNFPPRFSGLQFPNYSSELNVNALELDDSALYLCASSSTGTGGTYPYFGPGTRLTVT.

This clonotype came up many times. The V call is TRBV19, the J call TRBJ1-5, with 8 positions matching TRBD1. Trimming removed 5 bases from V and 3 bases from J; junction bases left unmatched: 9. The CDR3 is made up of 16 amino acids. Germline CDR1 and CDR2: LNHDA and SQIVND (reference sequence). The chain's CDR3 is CASSGGQGRANQPQHF. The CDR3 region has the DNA TGTGCCAGTAGTGGCGGACAGGGTAGGGCCAATCAGCCCCAGCATTTT. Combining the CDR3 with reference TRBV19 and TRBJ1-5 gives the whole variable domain DGGITQSPKYLFRKEGQNVTLSCEQNLNHDAMYWYRQDPGQGLRLIYYSQIVNDFQKGDIAEGYSVSREKKESFPLTVTSAQKNPTAFYLCASSGGQGRANQPQHFGDGTRLSIL.

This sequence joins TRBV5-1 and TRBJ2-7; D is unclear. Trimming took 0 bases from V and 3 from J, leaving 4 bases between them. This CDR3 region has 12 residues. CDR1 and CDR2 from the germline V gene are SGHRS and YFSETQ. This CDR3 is CASSLEGYEQYF. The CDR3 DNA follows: TGCGCCAGCAGCTTGGAGGGCTACGAGCAGTACTTC.

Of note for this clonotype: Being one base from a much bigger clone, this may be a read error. The CDR3 is CASRKTGTRRVQFF. The CDR3 DNA is TGTGCCAGCAGGAAAACCGGGACTAGGCGTGTGCAGTTCTTC. The genes are TRBV28 and TRBJ2-1; 8 nucleotides align to TRBD2. CDR3 length: 14 amino acids. Trimming at V came to 6 bases and at J to 12 bases, leaving 13 bases not matched to a gene. Germline CDR1 MDHEN, CDR2 SYDVKM.

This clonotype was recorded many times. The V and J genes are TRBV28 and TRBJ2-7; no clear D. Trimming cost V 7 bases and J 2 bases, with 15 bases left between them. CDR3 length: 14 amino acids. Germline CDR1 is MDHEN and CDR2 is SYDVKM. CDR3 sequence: CASTSPAATYEQYF. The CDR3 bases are TGTGCCAGCACCAGCCCGGCTGCAACCTACGAGCAGTACTTC.

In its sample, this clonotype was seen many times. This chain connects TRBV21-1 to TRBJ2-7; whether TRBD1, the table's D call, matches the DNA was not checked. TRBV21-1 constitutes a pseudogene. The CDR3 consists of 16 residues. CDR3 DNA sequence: TGTGCCAGCAGCAAAATCGAGACAGGGGCGCCCAACGAGCAGTACTTC. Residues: CASSKIETGAPNEQYF.

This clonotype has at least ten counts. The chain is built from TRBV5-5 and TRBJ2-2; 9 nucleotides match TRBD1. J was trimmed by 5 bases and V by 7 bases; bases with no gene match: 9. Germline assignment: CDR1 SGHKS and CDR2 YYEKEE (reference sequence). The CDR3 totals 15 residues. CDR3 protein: CASHQQGAQTGELFF. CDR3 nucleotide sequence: TGTGCCAGCCACCAACAGGGGGCGCAAACCGGGGAGCTGTTTTTT.

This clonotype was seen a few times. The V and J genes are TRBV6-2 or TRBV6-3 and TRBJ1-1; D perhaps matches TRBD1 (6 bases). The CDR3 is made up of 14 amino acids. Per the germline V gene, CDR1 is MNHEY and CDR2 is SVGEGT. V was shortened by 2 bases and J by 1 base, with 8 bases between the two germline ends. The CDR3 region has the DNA TGTGCCAGCAGTTACCAGACAGGGAACACTGAAGCTTTCTTT. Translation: CASSYQTGNTEAFF.

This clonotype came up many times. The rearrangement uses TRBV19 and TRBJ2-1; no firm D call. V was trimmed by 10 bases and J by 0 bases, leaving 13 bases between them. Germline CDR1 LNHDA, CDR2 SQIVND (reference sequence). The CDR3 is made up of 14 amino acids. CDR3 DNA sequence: TGTGCCACCGGACGGAGAAGCTCCTACAATGAGCAGTTCTTC. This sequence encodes CATGRRSSYNEQFF.

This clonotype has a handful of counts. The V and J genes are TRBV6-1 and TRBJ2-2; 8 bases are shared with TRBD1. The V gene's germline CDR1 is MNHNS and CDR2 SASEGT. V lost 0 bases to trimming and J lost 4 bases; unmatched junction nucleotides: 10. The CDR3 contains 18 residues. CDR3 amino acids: CASSEARIPGQATGELFF. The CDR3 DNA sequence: TGTGCCAGCAGTGAAGCGCGGATCCCGGGACAGGCCACCGGGGAGCTGTTTTTT.

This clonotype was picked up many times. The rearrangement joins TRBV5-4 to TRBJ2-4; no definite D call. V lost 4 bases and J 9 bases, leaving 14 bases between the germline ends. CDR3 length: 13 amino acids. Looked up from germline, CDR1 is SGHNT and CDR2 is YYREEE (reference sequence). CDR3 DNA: TGTGCCAGCAGCACCGATGGGGTTAGCATTCAGTACTTC. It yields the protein CASSTDGVSIQYF.

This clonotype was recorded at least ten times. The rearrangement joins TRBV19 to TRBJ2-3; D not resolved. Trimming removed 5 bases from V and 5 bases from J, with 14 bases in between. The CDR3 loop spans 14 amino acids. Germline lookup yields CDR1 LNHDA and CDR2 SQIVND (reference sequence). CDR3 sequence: CASSPLGLGDTQYF. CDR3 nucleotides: TGTGCCAGTAGTCCACTGGGTCTCGGAGATACGCAGTATTTT.

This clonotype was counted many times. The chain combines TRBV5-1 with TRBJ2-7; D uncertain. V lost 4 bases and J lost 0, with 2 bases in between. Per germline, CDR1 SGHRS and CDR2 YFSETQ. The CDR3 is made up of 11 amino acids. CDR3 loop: CASSISYEQYF. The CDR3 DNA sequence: TGCGCCAGCAGCATCTCCTACGAGCAGTACTTC.

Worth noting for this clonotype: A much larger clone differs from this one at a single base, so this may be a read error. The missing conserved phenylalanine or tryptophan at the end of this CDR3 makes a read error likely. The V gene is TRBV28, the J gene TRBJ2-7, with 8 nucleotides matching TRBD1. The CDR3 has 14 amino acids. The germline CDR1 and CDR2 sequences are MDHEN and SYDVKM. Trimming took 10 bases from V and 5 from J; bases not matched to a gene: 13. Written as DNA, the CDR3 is TGTGCCATTTCCCGGGACAGGAGAATAGACGAGCAGTACTCC. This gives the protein CAISRDRRIDEQYS.